This record looks at one TCR beta chain sequence and its context. This specimen belongs to a study of cytomegalovirus exposure and HLA in healthy donors. V lost 7 bases and J 2 bases, leaving 16 bases between the germline ends. This CDR3 spans 14 amino acids. Per the germline V gene, CDR1 is SQVTM and CDR2 is ANQGSEA. With 60 Vbeta and 13 Jbeta primers, the PCR was carried out. Libraries were prepared by immunoSEQ multiplex PCR; TCRdb keeps only in-frame clonotypes and omits some of them. The table shows 150,000 to 200,000 clones, with roughly four fifths occurring only once. Material for sequencing was PBMCs. The chain has TRBV29-1 and TRBJ2-3; weak D call: TRBD2 (6 bases). This receptor was taken from a woman aged 45-59 years in good health and CMV-seropositive. CDR3 DNA sequence: TGCAGCGCCCGCGGGGCGGGTAACACAGATACGCAGTATTTT. Residues: CSARGAGNTDTQYF.